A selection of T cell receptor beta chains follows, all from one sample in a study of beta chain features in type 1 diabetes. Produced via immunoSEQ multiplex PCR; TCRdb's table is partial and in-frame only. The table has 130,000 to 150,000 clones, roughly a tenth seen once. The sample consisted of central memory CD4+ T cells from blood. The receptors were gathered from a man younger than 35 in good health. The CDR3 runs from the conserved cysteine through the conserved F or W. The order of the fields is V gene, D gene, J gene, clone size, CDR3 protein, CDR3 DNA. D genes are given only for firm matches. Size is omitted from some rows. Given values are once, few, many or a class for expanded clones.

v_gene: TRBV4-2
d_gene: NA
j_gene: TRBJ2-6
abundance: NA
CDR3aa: CASSQGGTALPGANVLTF
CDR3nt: TGTGCCAGCAGCCAAGGCGGGACAGCTCTTCCTGGGGCCAACGTCCTGACTTTC

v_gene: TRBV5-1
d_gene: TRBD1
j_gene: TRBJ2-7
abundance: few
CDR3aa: CASSLLTGVGEQYF
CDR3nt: TGCGCCAGCAGCTTACTCACAGGGGTGGGCGAGCAGTACTTC

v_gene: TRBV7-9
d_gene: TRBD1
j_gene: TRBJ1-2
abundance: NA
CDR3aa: CASSSQRQGRYGYTF
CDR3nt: TGTGCCAGCAGCTCCCAAAGACAGGGACGCTATGGCTACACCTTC

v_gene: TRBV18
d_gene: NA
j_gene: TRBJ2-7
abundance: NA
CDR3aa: CASSPRGFQDEQYF
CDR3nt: TGTGCCAGCTCACCTAGGGGGTTCCAGGACGAGCAGTACTTC

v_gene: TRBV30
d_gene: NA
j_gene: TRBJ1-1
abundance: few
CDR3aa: CACSAGDTEAFF
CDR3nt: TGTGCCTGCTCTGCAGGGGACACTGAAGCTTTCTTT

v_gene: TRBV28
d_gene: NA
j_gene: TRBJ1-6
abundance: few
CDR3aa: CASSTAEGRYSPLHF
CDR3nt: TGTGCCAGCAGCACCGCTGAGGGTCGTTATTCACCCCTCCACTTT

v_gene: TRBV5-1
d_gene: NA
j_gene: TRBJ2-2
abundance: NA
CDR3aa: CASSLVQAGELFF
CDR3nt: TGCGCCAGCAGCTTGGTTCAGGCCGGGGAGCTGTTTTTT

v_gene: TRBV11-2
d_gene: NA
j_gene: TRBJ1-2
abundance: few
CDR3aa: CASTTAVGYGYYGYTF
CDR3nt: TGTGCCAGCACCACGGCGGTTGGGTACGGGTACTATGGCTACACCTTC

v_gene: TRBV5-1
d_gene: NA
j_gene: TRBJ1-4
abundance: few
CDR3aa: CASSLDGSTNEKLFF
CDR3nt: TGCGCCAGCAGCTTGGACGGGTCAACTAATGAAAAACTGTTTTTT

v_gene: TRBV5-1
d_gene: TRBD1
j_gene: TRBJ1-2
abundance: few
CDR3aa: CASSAAGQDYGYTF
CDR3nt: TGCGCCAGCAGCGCAGCGGGACAGGACTATGGCTACACCTTC

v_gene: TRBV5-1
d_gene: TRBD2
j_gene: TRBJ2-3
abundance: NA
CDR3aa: CASSAGLAGLTDTQYF
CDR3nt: TGCGCCAGCAGCGCCGGACTAGCGGGCCTCACAGATACGCAGTATTTT

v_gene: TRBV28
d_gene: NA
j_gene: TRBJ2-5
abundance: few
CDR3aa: CASSGGTGETQYF
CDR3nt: TGTGCCAGCAGTGGGGGGACCGGAGAGACCCAGTACTTC

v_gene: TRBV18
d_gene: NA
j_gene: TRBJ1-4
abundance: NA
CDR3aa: CASSPLAAGATNEKLFF
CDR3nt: TGTGCCAGCTCACCACTGGCGGCAGGGGCAACTAATGAAAAACTGTTTTTT

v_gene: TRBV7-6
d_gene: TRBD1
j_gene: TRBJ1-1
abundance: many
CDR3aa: CASSRTGGEAEAFF
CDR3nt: TGTGCCAGCAGCCGCACAGGGGGTGAGGCTGAAGCTTTCTTT

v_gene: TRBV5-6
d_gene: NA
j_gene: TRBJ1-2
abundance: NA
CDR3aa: CASSLKGLDYRGYTF
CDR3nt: TGTGCCAGCAGCTTGAAGGGACTCGACTACCGTGGCTACACCTTC

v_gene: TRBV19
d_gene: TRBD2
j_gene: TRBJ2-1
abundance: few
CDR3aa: CASGPSGGLSYNEQFF
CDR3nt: TGTGCCAGCGGACCTAGCGGGGGGCTTTCCTACAATGAGCAGTTCTTC

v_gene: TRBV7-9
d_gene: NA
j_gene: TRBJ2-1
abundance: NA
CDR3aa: CASSLALSGFNEQFF
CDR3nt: TGTGCCAGCAGCTTAGCGTTGTCGGGATTCAATGAGCAGTTCTTC

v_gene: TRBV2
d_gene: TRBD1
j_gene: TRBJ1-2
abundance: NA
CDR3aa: CASKPGQGRGANYGYTF
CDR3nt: TGTGCCAGCAAACCGGGACAGGGGAGGGGAGCTAACTATGGCTACACCTTC

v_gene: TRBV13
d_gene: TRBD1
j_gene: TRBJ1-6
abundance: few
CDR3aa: CASSARDRGLSPLHF
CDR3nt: TGTGCCAGCAGCGCCCGGGACAGGGGTTTGTCACCCCTCCACTTT

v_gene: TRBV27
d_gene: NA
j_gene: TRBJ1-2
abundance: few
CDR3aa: CASSLTAGAGSYGYTF
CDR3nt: TGTGCCAGCAGCCTAACCGCAGGGGCCGGAAGCTATGGCTACACCTTC

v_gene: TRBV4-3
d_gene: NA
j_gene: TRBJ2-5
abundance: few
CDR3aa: CASSPLSTGKQETQYF
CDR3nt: TGCGCCAGCAGCCCATTGTCGACGGGGAAGCAAGAGACCCAGTACTTC

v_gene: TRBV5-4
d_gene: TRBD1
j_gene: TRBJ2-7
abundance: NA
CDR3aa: CASSFRDRGTYEQYF
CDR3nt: TGTGCCAGCAGCTTCCGGGACAGGGGTACTTACGAGCAGTACTTC

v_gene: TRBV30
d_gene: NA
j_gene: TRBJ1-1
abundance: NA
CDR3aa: CAWGAWDTEAFF
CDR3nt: TGTGCCTGGGGGGCTTGGGACACTGAAGCTTTCTTT

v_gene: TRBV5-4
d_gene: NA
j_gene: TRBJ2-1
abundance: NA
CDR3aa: CASSLIGVGENEQFF
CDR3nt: TGTGCCAGCAGCTTGATCGGGGTGGGTGAGAATGAGCAGTTCTTC

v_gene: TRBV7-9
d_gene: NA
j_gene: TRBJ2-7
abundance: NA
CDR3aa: CASSFGFGSRTYEQYF
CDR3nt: TGTGCCAGCAGCTTTGGGTTCGGGTCCCGGACCTACGAGCAGTACTTC

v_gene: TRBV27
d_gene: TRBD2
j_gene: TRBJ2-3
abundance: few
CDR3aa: CASSQRLAGVTDTQYF
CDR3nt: TGTGCCAGCAGTCAAAGACTAGCGGGGGTCACAGATACGCAGTATTTT

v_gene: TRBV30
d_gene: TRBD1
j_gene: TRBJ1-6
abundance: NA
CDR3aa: CACITGGNSPLHF
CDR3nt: TGTGCCTGCATCACAGGGGGGAATTCACCCCTCCACTTT

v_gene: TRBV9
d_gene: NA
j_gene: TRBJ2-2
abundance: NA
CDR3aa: CASSVGGDTGELFF
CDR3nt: TGTGCCAGCAGCGTAGGCGGGGACACCGGGGAGCTGTTTTTT

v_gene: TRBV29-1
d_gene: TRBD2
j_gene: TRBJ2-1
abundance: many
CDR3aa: CSVVLAGPNEQFF
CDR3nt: TGCAGCGTTGTGCTAGCGGGGCCCAATGAGCAGTTCTTC

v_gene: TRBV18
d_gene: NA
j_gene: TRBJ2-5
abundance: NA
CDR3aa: CASSPVSAEETQYF
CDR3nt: TGTGCCAGCTCACCGGTTAGCGCGGAAGAGACCCAGTACTTC

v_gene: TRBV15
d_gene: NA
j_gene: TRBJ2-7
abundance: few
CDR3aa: CATSRDTGSYEQYF
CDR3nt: TGTGCCACCAGCAGAGATACAGGGAGCTACGAGCAGTACTTC

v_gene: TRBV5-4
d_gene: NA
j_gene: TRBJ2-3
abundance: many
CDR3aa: CASSLTAAGTDTQYF
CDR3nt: TGTGCCAGCAGCCTGACGGCGGCTGGCACAGATACGCAGTATTTT

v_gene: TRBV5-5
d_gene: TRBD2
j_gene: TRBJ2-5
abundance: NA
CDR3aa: CASSLVSASGQETQYF
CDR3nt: TGTGCCAGCAGCTTGGTTAGTGCTAGCGGCCAAGAGACCCAGTACTTC

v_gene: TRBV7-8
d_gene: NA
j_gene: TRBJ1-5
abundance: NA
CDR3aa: CASSLVRGNQPQHF
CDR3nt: TGTGCCAGCAGCTTGGTCCGGGGCAATCAGCCCCAGCATTTT

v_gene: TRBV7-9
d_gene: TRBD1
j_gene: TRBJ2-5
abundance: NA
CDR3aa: CASSSGPTGGVKTQYF
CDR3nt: TGTGCCAGCAGCTCAGGGCCGACAGGGGGCGTAAAGACCCAGTACTTC

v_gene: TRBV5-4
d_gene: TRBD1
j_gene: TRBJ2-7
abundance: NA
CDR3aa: CASSLGDRGFEQYF
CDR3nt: TGTGCCAGCAGCTTGGGGGACAGGGGGTTCGAGCAGTACTTC